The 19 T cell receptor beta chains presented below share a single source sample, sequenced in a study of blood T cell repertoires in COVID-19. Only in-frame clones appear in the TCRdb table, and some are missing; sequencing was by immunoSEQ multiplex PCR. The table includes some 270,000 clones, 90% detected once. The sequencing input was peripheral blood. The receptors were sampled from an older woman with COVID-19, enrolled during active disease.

CDR3 in DNA: TGTGCCAGCAGGACCACAGGGTTCTATGGCTACACCTTC. Translating gives CASRTTGFYGYTF. This chain links TRBV6-5 with TRBJ1-2, with D maybe TRBD1 (6 bases). The germline CDR1 and CDR2 sequences are MNHEY and SVGAGI. V lost 6 bases, J lost 4 bases, and 12 bases lay in between. This CDR3 comprises 13 residues.

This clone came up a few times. Here the CDR3 DNA reads TGTGCCAGCAGAGGCAGAGGTGAAAAACTGTTTTTT. It yields the protein CASRGRGEKLFF. The V gene is TRBV7-9, the J gene TRBJ1-4; D is unresolved. V was shortened by 6 bases and J by 7 bases, with 9 bases between the two germline ends. The CDR3 runs to 12 residues. Germline lookup yields CDR1 SEHNR and CDR2 FQNEAQ (reference sequence).

The CDR3 coding sequence is TGTGCCAGCAGTCCCCGGACAGGGTGGCGGCAGTTCTTC. Encoded protein: CASSPRTGWRQFF. V and J are TRBV14 and TRBJ2-1; 8 nucleotides agree with TRBD1. The germline V gene has CDR1 SGHDN and CDR2 FVKESK. This CDR3 region has 13 residues. With V trimmed by 6 bases and J by 12 bases, 10 bases remained unmatched. Complete variable domain (other parts from reference TRBV14 and TRBJ2-1): EAGVTQFPSHSVIEKGQTVTLRCDPISGHDNLYWYRRVMGKEIKFLLHFVKESKQDESGMPNNRFLAERTGGTYSTLKVQPAELEDSGVYFCASSPRTGWRQFFGPGTRLTVL.

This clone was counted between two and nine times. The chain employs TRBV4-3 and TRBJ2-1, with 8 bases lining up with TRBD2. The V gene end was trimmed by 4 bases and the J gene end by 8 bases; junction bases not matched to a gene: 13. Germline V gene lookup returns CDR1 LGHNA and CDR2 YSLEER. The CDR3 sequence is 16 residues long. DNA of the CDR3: TGCGCCAGCAGCCCGTCAGCGGGGGCCAAGCTAGATGAGCAGTTCTTC. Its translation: CASSPSAGAKLDEQFF.

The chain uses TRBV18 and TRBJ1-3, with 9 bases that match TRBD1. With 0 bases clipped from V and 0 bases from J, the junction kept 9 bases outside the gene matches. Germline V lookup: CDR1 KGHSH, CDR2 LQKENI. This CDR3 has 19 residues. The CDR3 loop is CASSPPDRGRYSSGNTIYF. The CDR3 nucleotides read TGTGCCAGCTCACCACCGGACAGGGGCCGATATAGCTCTGGAAACACCATATATTTT.

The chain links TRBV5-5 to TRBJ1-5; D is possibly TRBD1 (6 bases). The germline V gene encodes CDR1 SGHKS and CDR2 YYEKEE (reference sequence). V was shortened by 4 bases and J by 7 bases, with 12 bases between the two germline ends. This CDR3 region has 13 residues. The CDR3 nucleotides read TGTGCCAGCAGCGGGGGCACTGGACAGCCCCAGCATTTT. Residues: CASSGGTGQPQHF.

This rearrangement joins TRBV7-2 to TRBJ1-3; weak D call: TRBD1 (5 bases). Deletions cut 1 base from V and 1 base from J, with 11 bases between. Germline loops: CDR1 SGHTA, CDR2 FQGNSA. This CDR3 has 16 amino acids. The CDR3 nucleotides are TGTGCCAGCAGCTTAGGAGGGAGGGGTTCTGGAAACACCATATATTTT. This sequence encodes CASSLGGRGSGNTIYF.

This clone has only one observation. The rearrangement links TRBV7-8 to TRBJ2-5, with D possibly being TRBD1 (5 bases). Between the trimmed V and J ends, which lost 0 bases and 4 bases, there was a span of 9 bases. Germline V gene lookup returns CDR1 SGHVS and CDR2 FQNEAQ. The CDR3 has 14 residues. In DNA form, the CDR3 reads TGTGCCAGCAGCTTAGCGCCAGGGCGAGAGACCCAGTACTTC. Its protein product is CASSLAPGRETQYF.

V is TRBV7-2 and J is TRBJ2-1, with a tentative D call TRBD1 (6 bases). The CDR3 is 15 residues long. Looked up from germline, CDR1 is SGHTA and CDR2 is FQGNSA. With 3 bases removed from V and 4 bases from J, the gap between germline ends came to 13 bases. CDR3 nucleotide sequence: TGTGCCAGCAGCTTCACGACAGGACCATACAATGAGCAGTTCTTC. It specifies CASSFTTGPYNEQFF.

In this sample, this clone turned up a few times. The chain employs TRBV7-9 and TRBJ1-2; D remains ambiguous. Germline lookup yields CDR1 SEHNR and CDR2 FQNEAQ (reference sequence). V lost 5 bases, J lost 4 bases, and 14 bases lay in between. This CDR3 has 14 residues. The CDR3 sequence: CASSPPSSGYGYTF. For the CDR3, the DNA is TGTGCCAGCAGCCCACCCTCGTCGGGCTATGGCTACACCTTC.

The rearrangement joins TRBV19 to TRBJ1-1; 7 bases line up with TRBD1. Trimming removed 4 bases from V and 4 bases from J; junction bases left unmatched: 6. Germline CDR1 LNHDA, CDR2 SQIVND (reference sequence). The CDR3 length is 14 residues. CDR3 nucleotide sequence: TGTGCCAGTAGTACCAATACAGGGGCCACTGAAGCTTTCTTT. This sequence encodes CASSTNTGATEAFF. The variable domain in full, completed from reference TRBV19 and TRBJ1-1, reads DGGITQSPKYLFRKEGQNVTLSCEQNLNHDAMYWYRQDPGQGLRLIYYSQIVNDFQKGDIAEGYSVSREKKESFPLTVTSAQKNPTAFYLCASSTNTGATEAFFGQGTRLTVV.

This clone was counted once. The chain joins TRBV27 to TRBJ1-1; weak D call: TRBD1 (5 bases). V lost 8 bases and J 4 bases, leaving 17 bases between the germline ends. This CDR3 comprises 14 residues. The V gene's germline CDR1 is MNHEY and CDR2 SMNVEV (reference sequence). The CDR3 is CASRDLSGGTEAFF. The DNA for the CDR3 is TGTGCCAGCCGCGACCTGTCGGGGGGCACTGAAGCTTTCTTT.

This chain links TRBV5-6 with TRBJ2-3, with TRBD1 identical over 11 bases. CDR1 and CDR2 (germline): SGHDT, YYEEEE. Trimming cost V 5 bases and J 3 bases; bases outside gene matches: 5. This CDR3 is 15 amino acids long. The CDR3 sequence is CASSSGTGGTDTQYF. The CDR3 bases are TGTGCCAGCAGTTCCGGGACAGGGGGTACAGATACGCAGTATTTT.

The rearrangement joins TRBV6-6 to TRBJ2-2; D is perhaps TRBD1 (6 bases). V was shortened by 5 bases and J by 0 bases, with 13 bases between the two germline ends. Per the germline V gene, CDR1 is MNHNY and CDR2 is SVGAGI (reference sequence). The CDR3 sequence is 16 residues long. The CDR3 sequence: CASSRTGIANTGELFF. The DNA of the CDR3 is TGTGCCAGCAGTCGTACAGGGATCGCGAACACCGGGGAGCTGTTTTTT.

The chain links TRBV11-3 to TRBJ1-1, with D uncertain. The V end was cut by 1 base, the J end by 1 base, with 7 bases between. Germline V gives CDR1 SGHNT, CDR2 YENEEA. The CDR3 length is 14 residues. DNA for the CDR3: TGTGCCAGCAGCTTAGGTAACAGGAACACTGAAGCTTTCTTT. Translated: CASSLGNRNTEAFF. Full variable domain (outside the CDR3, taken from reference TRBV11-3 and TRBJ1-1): EAGVVQSPRYKIIEKKQPVAFWCNPISGHNTLYWYLQNLGQGPELLIRYENEEAVDDSQLPKDRFSAERLKGVDSTLKIQPAELGDSAVYLCASSLGNRNTEAFFGQGTRLTVV.

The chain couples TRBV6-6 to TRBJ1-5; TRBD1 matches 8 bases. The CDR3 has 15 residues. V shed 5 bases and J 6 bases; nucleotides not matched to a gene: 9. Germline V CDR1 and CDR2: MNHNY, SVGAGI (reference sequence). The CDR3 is CASSKDREGGQPQHF. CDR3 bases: TGTGCCAGCAGTAAGGACAGGGAGGGGGGTCAGCCCCAGCATTTT.

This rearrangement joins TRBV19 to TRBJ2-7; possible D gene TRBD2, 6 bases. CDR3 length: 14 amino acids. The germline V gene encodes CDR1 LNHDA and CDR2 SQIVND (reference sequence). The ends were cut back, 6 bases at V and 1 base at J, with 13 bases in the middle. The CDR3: CASRARDLSYEQYF. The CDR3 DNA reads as TGTGCCAGTAGAGCCCGGGACTTATCCTACGAGCAGTACTTC.

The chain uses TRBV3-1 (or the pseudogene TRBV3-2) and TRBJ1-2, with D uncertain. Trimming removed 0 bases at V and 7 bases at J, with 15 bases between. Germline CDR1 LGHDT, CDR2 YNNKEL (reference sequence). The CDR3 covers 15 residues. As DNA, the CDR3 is TGTGCCAGCAGCCAAGAGGGAGCGGGATTAGGTGGCTACACCTTC. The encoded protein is CASSQEGAGLGGYTF.

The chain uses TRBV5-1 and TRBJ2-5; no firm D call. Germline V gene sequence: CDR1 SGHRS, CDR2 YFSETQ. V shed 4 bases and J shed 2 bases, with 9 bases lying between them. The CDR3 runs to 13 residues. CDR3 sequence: CASSGSPQETQYF. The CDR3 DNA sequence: TGCGCCAGCAGCGGCAGTCCACAAGAGACCCAGTACTTC.